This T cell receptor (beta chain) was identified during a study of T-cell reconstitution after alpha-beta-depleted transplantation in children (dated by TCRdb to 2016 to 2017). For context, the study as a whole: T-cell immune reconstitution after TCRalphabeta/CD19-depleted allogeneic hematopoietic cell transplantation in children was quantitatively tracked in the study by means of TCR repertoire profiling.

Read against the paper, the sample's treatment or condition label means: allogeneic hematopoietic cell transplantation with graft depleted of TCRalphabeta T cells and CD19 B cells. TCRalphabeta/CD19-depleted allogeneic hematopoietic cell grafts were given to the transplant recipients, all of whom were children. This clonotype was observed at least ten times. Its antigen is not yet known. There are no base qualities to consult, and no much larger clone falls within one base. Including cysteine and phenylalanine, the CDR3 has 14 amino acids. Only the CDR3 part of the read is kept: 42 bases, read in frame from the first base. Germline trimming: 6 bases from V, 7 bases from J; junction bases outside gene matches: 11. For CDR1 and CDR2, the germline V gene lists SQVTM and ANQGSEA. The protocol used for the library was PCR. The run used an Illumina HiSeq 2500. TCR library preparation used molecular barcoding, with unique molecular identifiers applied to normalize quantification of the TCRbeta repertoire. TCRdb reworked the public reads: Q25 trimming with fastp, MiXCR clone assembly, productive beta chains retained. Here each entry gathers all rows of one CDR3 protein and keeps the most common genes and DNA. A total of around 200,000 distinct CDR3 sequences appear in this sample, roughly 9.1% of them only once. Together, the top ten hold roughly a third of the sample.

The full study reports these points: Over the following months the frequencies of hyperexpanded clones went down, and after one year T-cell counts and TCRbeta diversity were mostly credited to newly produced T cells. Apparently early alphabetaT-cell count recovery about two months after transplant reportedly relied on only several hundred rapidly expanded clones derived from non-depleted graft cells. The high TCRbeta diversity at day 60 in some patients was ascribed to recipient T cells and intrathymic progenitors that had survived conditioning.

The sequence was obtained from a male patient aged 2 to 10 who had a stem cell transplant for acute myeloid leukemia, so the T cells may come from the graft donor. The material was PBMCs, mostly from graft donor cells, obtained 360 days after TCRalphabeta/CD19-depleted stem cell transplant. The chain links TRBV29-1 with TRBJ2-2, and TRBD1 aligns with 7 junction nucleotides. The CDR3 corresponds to CSVRRDRQGGELFF. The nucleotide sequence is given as TGCAGCGTACGCCGGGACAGACAGGGCGGGGAGCTGTTTTTT.